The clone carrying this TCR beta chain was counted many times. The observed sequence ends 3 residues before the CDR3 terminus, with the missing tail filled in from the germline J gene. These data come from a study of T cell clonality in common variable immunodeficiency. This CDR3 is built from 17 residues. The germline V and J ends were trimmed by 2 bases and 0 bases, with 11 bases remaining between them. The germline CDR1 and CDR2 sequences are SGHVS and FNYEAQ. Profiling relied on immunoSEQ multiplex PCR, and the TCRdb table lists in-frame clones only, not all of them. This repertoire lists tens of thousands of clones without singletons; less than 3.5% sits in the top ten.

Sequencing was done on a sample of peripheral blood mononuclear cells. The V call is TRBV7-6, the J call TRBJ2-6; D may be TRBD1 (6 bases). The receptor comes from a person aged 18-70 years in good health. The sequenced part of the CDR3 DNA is TGTGCCAGCAGCTTATTGAGGGGGACCTCTGGGGCCAACGTC. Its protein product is CASSLLRGTSGANV. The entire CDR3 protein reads CASSLLRGTSGANVLTF.